The 16 T cell receptor beta chains below all came from one sample that was sequenced in a study of human T cells and chemical hapten exposure. Using its own MiXCR run on the 5' RACE reads, TCRdb lists one record per CDR3 protein. The data show about 140,000 distinct CDR3 sequences, over 3.5% seen once. The authors' total RNA extraction used unfractionated whole blood. The source of these receptors is a female donor in good health.

This clonotype has at least ten counts. The V and J genes are TRBV7-2 and TRBJ2-6; D not resolved. Germline loops: CDR1 SGHTA, CDR2 FQGNSA. This CDR3 is 14 amino acids long. The germline V and J ends were trimmed by 2 bases and 2 bases, with 4 bases remaining between them. CDR3 protein: CASSLQAGANVLTF. For the CDR3, the DNA is TGTGCCAGCAGCTTACAGGCTGGGGCCAACGTCCTGACTTTC.

In this sample, this clonotype turned up many times. This chain connects TRBV5-1 to TRBJ2-4, with a tentative D call TRBD1 (6 bases). V lost 3 bases and J 7 bases, leaving 17 bases between the germline ends. There are 15 residues in the CDR3. CDR1 SGHRS and CDR2 YFSETQ come from the germline V gene. The DNA for the CDR3 is TGCGCCAGCAGCTCCACTCCAAGGGGGACCAACATTCAGTACTTC. The encoded protein is CASSSTPRGTNIQYF.

This clonotype has ten or more counts. This chain connects TRBV19 to TRBJ2-7; no clear D gene. The V gene lost 3 bases and the J gene lost 0 bases, with 6 bases spanning the gap. The CDR3 spans 13 residues. Germline CDR1 is LNHDA and CDR2 is SQIVND (reference sequence). The CDR3, as DNA: TGTGCCAGTAGTATGACCATCTCCTACGAGCAGTACTTC. Translation gives CASSMTISYEQYF.

V usage is TRBV7-9 and J usage is TRBJ2-1, with D tentatively TRBD1 (6 bases). The CDR3 consists of 17 residues. V shed 5 bases and J shed 7 bases, with 24 bases lying between them. Germline V gene data show CDR1 as SEHNR and CDR2 as FQNEAQ (reference sequence). CDR3 nucleotide sequence: TGTGCCAGCAGCCTCCGCGTCTTGGACAGATATCGGAATGAGCAGTTCTTC. This encodes CASSLRVLDRYRNEQFF.

The table lists this clonotype with a few counts. The rearrangement uses TRBV27 and TRBJ2-5, with 7 bases matching TRBD2. The trim removed 4 bases at V and 0 bases at J, leaving 11 bases unmatched. This CDR3 comprises 17 residues. From germline, CDR1 is MNHEY and CDR2 SMNVEV (reference sequence). CDR3 protein: CASSSPHEAGHQETQYF. CDR3 sequence (DNA): TGTGCCAGCAGTTCACCCCATGAAGCGGGGCACCAAGAGACCCAGTACTTC.

This clonotype was recorded at least ten times. The V call is TRBV5-1, the J call TRBJ1-6; D ambiguous. This CDR3 is built from 15 residues. V was shortened by 1 base and J by 7 bases, with 12 bases between the two germline ends. The germline gives CDR1 SGHRS, CDR2 YFSETQ. CDR3 sequence (DNA): TGCGCCAGCAGCTTGTATATTAGTACGAATTCACCCCTCCACTTT. Translated: CASSLYISTNSPLHF.

The table lists this clonotype with many counts. The CDR3 protein is CAISEDSNLYGYTF. For the CDR3, the DNA is TGTGCCATCAGTGAGGACAGTAATCTATACGGCTACACCTTC. The chain uses TRBV10-3 and TRBJ1-2; D possibly corresponds to TRBD1 (5 bases). Trimming removed 2 bases from V and 8 bases from J, with 15 bases in between. The CDR3 runs 14 residues. Germline values: CDR1 ENHRY, CDR2 SYGVKD.

For this clonotype: This may be a read error: a much more frequent sequence differs by one nucleotide. The chain couples TRBV3-1 to TRBJ1-1, with unresolved D. CDR3 length equals 15 residues. V was trimmed by 4 bases and J by 1 base, leaving 13 bases between them. Germline values: CDR1 LGHDT, CDR2 YNNKEL (reference sequence). The DNA for the CDR3 is TGTGCCAGCAGCCGTCCTGTAGGTTGGAACACTGAAGCTTTCTTT. This encodes CASSRPVGWNTEAFF.

This clonotype was found many times. V and J are TRBV27 and TRBJ1-2, with D maybe TRBD1 (6 bases). The V gene lost 6 bases and the J gene lost 2 bases, with 10 bases spanning the gap. The CDR3 is made up of 13 amino acids. CDR1 is MNHEY, CDR2 SMNVEV, per germline (reference sequence). The CDR3 spells CASRPGANYGYTF. The DNA for the CDR3 is TGTGCCAGCAGGCCAGGGGCAAACTATGGCTACACCTTC.

This clonotype was counted at least ten times. V usage is TRBV11-1 and J usage is TRBJ2-3, with D tentatively TRBD1 (5 bases). The germline gives CDR1 SGHAT, CDR2 FQDESV (reference sequence). Trimming left V 8 bases short and J 2 bases short, with 17 bases between. This CDR3 region has 15 residues. CDR3 sequence reads: CASATQGIHTDTQYF. In nucleotides, the CDR3 is TGTGCCAGCGCCACGCAGGGCATTCACACAGATACGCAGTATTTT.

This clonotype was recorded many times. The chain recombines TRBV12-5 with TRBJ2-1; D gene ambiguous. Germline V gene lookup returns CDR1 LGHNT and CDR2 FRNRAP. Trimming removed 6 bases from V and 4 bases from J, with 19 bases in between. The length of the CDR3 is 16 residues. CDR3 residues: CASGAPGPSAYNEQFF. The CDR3 DNA reads TGTGCTAGTGGCGCCCCAGGCCCCTCAGCTTACAATGAGCAGTTCTTC.

This clonotype was picked up many times. V gene TRBV5-5 combines with J gene TRBJ2-5; 16 positions agree with TRBD2. J lost 1 base, V lost 2 bases, and 2 bases had no gene match. Germline V gene data show CDR1 as SGHKS and CDR2 as YYEKEE (reference sequence). The CDR3 runs 17 residues. The CDR3 sequence is CASSFGTSGGAQETQYF. The CDR3 nucleotides read TGTGCCAGCAGCTTTGGGACTAGCGGGGGGGCCCAAGAGACCCAGTACTTC. The full variable domain, in which reference TRBV5-5 and TRBJ2-5 provide the parts outside the CDR3, is DAGVTQSPTHLIKTRGQQVTLRCSPISGHKSVSWYQQVLGQGPQFIFQYYEKEERGRGNFPDRFSARQFPNYSSELNVNALLLGDSALYLCASSFGTSGGAQETQYFGPGTRLLVL.

This clonotype was seen repeatedly, ten times or more. The J gene is TRBJ2-3, the V gene TRBV13; TRBD1 agrees at 7 bases. Trimming took 5 bases from V and 3 from J; bases not matched to a gene: 11. Germline V gene lookup returns CDR1 PRHDT and CDR2 FYEKMQ (reference sequence). This CDR3 spans 16 amino acids. The CDR3 region has the DNA TGTGCCAGCAGCACTCCGACAGGGCCGGGTACAGATACGCAGTATTTT. Translating gives CASSTPTGPGTDTQYF.

Ten or more counts support this clonotype. The chain has TRBV10-3 and TRBJ2-1; D might be TRBD1 (5 bases). This CDR3 comprises 15 residues. The V end was cut by 0 bases, the J end by 4 bases, with 10 bases between. CDR1 and CDR2 from the germline V gene are ENHRY and SYGVKD. The CDR3 sequence: CAISESREVYNEQFF. The CDR3 region has the DNA TGTGCCATCAGTGAGTCCAGGGAAGTTTACAATGAGCAGTTCTTC.

This clonotype appeared many times. This sequence joins TRBV5-6 and TRBJ2-7; 11 bases match TRBD1. From germline, CDR1 is SGHDT and CDR2 YYEEEE. The CDR3 covers 14 residues. J gave up 9 bases and V 3 bases, and 8 bases lay outside the gene matches. CDR3 DNA: TGTGCCAGCAGCTCTAGGGACAGGGGGGGTTGGCAGTACTTC. Its translation: CASSSRDRGGWQYF.

This clonotype occurred many times. The chain joins TRBV11-1 to TRBJ2-7, with TRBD1 matching over 10 bases. The CDR3 covers 16 residues. Germline assignment: CDR1 SGHAT and CDR2 FQDESV (reference sequence). V shed 0 bases, J shed 2 bases, and the junction held 4 bases outside the gene matches. DNA for the CDR3: TGTGCCAGCAGCTTAGCGCCAGGGACAGGGGCCTACGAGCAGTACTTC. Translating gives CASSLAPGTGAYEQYF.